The T cell receptor beta chain under discussion was sequenced for a study of post-analysis software for immune sequencing data. General observations from the study: Normalized Chao1 diversity in multiple sclerosis patients fell significantly below that of controls. Patients carried 4 or 5 TRBV segments more frequently than controls did, and TRBV5-6, TRBV5-1 and TRBV20-1 were among them.

Germline lookup yields CDR1 SGHRS and CDR2 YFSETQ. The CDR3 totals 16 residues. V lost 0 bases and J 3 bases, leaving 14 bases between the germline ends. Incorporated into the TCR beta cDNA libraries were unique molecular identifiers, which served to reduce PCR and sequencing biases. When roughly 0.85 to 11 million T cells were used, they gave about 490,000 cDNA molecules. TCRdb analysed the PCR reads with MiXCR anew, one entry per CDR3 protein. The table shows 400,000 to 500,000 distinct CDR3 sequences, with less than 40% occurring only once. Concerning this clonotype itself: Its target is unknown.

The chain couples TRBV5-1 to TRBJ2-3; TRBD2 is a possible D gene (6 bases). The source material was blood. The receptor's source is a girl aged 2-10 years with multiple sclerosis. In DNA, the CDR3 is TGCGCCAGCAGCTTGGGTAGTAGCGGATCTACAGATACGCAGTATTTT. This translates into CASSLGSSGSTDTQYF.